The 24 T cell receptor beta chains below come from one sample, sequenced in a study of blood T cell repertoires in COVID-19. TCRdb keeps only in-frame clones here, not all; method: immunoSEQ multiplex PCR. The table records about 370,000 clones, about 89% of them present only once. The sample comprised peripheral blood. These receptors were taken from a woman aged 25 to 39 with COVID-19, enrolled during active disease.

This chain uses TRBV11-3 with TRBJ2-7; 10 positions match TRBD2. Germline-derived CDR1 and CDR2 are SGHNT and YENEEA. The ends lost 5 bases at V and 4 bases at J; junction bases unmatched: 8. The CDR3 length is 15 residues. DNA of the CDR3: TGTGCCAGCAGCGCCGCTAGCGGGAGAGGGTACGAGCAGTACTTC. Its protein product is CASSAASGRGYEQYF. Supplemented by reference TRBV11-3 and TRBJ2-7, the full variable domain reads EAGVVQSPRYKIIEKKQPVAFWCNPISGHNTLYWYLQNLGQGPELLIRYENEEAVDDSQLPKDRFSAERLKGVDSTLKIQPAELGDSAVYLCASSAASGRGYEQYFGPGTRLTVT.

The chain has TRBV12-3 or TRBV12-4 and TRBJ2-7, with no clear D. The CDR3 is 11 amino acids. Trimming removed 6 bases from V and 3 bases from J, with 6 bases in between. CDR3 loop: CASRYGYEQYF. The CDR3 DNA is TGTGCCAGCAGGTACGGCTACGAGCAGTACTTC.

The V call is TRBV11-3, the J call TRBJ1-1; TRBD1 matches at 11 bases. This CDR3 is 14 amino acids long. Germline values: CDR1 SGHNT, CDR2 YENEEA. With 5 bases clipped from V and 3 bases from J, the junction kept 2 bases outside the gene matches. The CDR3 region has the DNA TGTGCCAGCAGCGAGGGACAGGGGGACACTGAAGCTTTCTTT. Translated, it gives CASSEGQGDTEAFF.

The CDR3 sequence: CASSQAVTGGQETQYF. In DNA form, the CDR3 reads TGTGCCAGCAGCCAAGCTGTGACCGGGGGGCAGGAGACCCAGTACTTC. This chain joins TRBV4-2 and TRBJ2-5; tentatively, D is TRBD2 (7 bases). The CDR3 contains 16 residues. V was trimmed by 1 base and J by 5 bases, leaving 17 bases between them. Germline V gene sequence: CDR1 LGHNA, CDR2 YNFKEQ.

The gene calls are TRBV9 and TRBJ2-1; 10 bases align to TRBD2. Per germline, CDR1 SGDLS and CDR2 YYNGEE. Unmatched junction bases numbered 6, after V lost 1 base and J lost 2 bases. This CDR3 spans 17 amino acids. CDR3 nucleotides: TGTGCCAGCAGCGTAACTAGCGGGATACCCCCCTACAATGAGCAGTTCTTC. It specifies CASSVTSGIPPYNEQFF.

CDR3 nucleotide sequence: TGTGCCAGCAGCCTCTCTCTGGGGGGGAGCCCTGGAAACACCATATATTTT. As protein: CASSLSLGGSPGNTIYF. This chain uses TRBV9 with TRBJ1-3, with D possibly matching TRBD1 (5 bases). This CDR3 region has 17 residues. In germline, CDR1 is SGDLS, CDR2 YYNGEE. The V and J ends lost 4 bases and 2 bases respectively, with 19 bases between them.

The chain couples TRBV5-1 to TRBJ2-7; D might be TRBD2 (5 bases). This CDR3 contains 13 residues. CDR1 and CDR2 from the germline V gene are SGHRS and YFSETQ. Trimming stripped 0 bases from V and 5 bases from J, with 9 bases between. The CDR3 sequence is CASSLAGLHEQYF. The CDR3 region has the DNA TGCGCCAGCAGCTTGGCCGGACTCCACGAGCAGTACTTC.

This clone was picked up one time. The rearrangement joins TRBV3-1 (or the pseudogene TRBV3-2) to TRBJ1-2; 8 nucleotides match TRBD1. Unmatched junction bases numbered 4, after V lost 2 bases and J lost 8 bases. CDR1 LGHDT and CDR2 YNNKEL come from the germline V gene (reference sequence). This CDR3 comprises 13 residues. This chain's CDR3 is CASSQLRGRGYTF. CDR3 DNA: TGTGCCAGCAGCCAACTCAGGGGGCGCGGCTACACCTTC.

The chain carries TRBV5-8 and TRBJ1-5, with a tentative D call TRBD1 (6 bases). The CDR3 sequence is 13 residues long. Trimming stripped 0 bases from V and 6 bases from J, with 7 bases between. CDR1 is SGHTS and CDR2 is YDEGEE in the germline V gene. CDR3: CASSLEQGQPQHF. The CDR3 nucleotides read TGTGCCAGCAGCTTGGAACAGGGTCAGCCCCAGCATTTT. The full variable domain, with the rest looked up from reference TRBV5-8 and TRBJ1-5, is EAGVTQSPTHLIKTRGQQATLRCSPISGHTSVYWYQQALGLGLQFLLWYDEGEERNRGNFPPRFSGRQFPNYSSELNVNALELEDSALYLCASSLEQGQPQHFGDGTRLSIL.

The chain uses TRBV5-1 and TRBJ2-5, with 7 positions matching TRBD2. Losses at the gene ends were 5 bases for V and 0 bases for J; bases not matched to a gene: 13. This CDR3 has 17 residues. The germline gives CDR1 SGHRS, CDR2 YFSETQ. DNA of the CDR3: TGCGCCAGCAGACGGTCGACTAGCCCTTTCTACCAAGAGACCCAGTACTTC. This codes for CASRRSTSPFYQETQYF.

The rearrangement joins TRBV19 to TRBJ2-7, with 8 bases aligning to TRBD2. This CDR3 comprises 14 residues. From germline, CDR1 is LNHDA and CDR2 SQIVND (reference sequence). V was pared by 5 bases and J by 3 bases, with 6 bases of the junction left unmatched. The CDR3, as DNA: TGTGCCAGTAGTGGGGCCGGGACTAGCTACGAGCAGTACTTC. It yields the protein CASSGAGTSYEQYF.

This clone was seen only once. The chain uses TRBV9 and TRBJ1-6; the D gene is possibly TRBD1 (6 bases). Germline CDR1 SGDLS, CDR2 YYNGEE. The V gene lost 1 base and the J gene lost 7 bases, with 9 bases spanning the gap. This CDR3 has 14 residues. The CDR3 coding sequence is TGTGCCAGCAGCGTAAAGGACAGAAATTCACCCCTCCACTTT. It codes for CASSVKDRNSPLHF.

The chain carries TRBV10-1 and TRBJ1-1; maybe TRBD1 (5 bases). The germline V gene encodes CDR1 WNHNN and CDR2 SYGVQD (reference sequence). CDR3 length: 14 amino acids. V lost 2 bases and J lost 2, with 9 bases in between. CDR3: CASSEGHPNTEAFF. The CDR3 DNA reads as TGCGCCAGCAGTGAGGGACATCCTAACACTGAAGCTTTCTTT.

V is TRBV2 and J is TRBJ2-5; no clear D gene. Germline CDR1 reads SNHLY; CDR2 reads FYNNEI. Trimming took 0 bases from V and 7 from J, leaving 9 bases between them. The CDR3 sequence is 13 residues long. The CDR3 spells CASSEARSGTQYF. CDR3 in DNA: TGTGCCAGCAGTGAAGCGCGGTCCGGGACCCAGTACTTC.

The chain couples TRBV11-2 to TRBJ2-7; the D gene is possibly TRBD1 (5 bases). Germline loops: CDR1 SGHAT, CDR2 FQNNGV. With 4 bases removed from V and 0 bases from J, the gap between germline ends came to 16 bases. The CDR3 contains 16 residues. This CDR3 reads CASSWLGRGSSYEQYF. CDR3 DNA: TGTGCCAGCAGCTGGCTCGGTAGGGGTAGCTCCTACGAGCAGTACTTC. The full variable domain, rest sourced from reference TRBV11-2 and TRBJ2-7, is EAGVAQSPRYKIIEKRQSVAFWCNPISGHATLYWYQQILGQGPKLLIQFQNNGVVDDSQLPKDRFSAERLKGVDSTLKIQPAKLEDSAVYLCASSWLGRGSSYEQYFGPGTRLTVT.

V and J are TRBV20-1 and TRBJ1-4; maybe TRBD1 (5 bases). This CDR3 is built from 16 residues. The V gene lost 3 bases and the J gene lost 0 bases, with 14 bases spanning the gap. CDR1 is DFQATT, CDR2 SNEGSKA, per germline (reference sequence). Here the CDR3 reads CSASGGGIATNEKLFF. The CDR3 DNA sequence: TGCAGTGCTAGTGGGGGGGGGATTGCAACTAATGAAAAACTGTTTTTT.

This chain links TRBV3-1 (or the pseudogene TRBV3-2) with TRBJ2-7; 9 nucleotides match TRBD1. This CDR3 contains 14 residues. Germline CDR1 and CDR2: LGHDT and YNNKEL (reference sequence). J was trimmed by 6 bases and V by 4 bases; bases with no gene match: 7. The CDR3 DNA is TGTGCCAGCAGCCCCGGGACAGGGCGCGTCGAGCAGTACTTC. Protein product: CASSPGTGRVEQYF.

V gene TRBV3-1 (or the pseudogene TRBV3-2) combines with J gene TRBJ2-7, with 10 bases aligning to TRBD2. Germline V gene lookup returns CDR1 LGHDT and CDR2 YNNKEL (reference sequence). J lost 3 bases, V lost 5 bases, and 7 bases had no gene match. CDR3 size: 15 residues. The CDR3 nucleotides read TGTGCCAGCAGCGAGTTACTAGCGGGGAACTACGAGCAGTACTTC. Translated: CASSELLAGNYEQYF.

The rearrangement links TRBV12-3 or TRBV12-4 to TRBJ1-5; D gene unclear. Trimming pared 6 bases from V and 11 bases from J, leaving 14 bases between. This CDR3 has 12 residues. The CDR3 protein is CASSSGRITQHF. The CDR3 nucleotides are TGTGCCAGCAGCTCCGGGAGGATAACCCAGCATTTT.

Concerning this clone itself: The same CDR3 arises from other DNA sequences in this sample as well. The rearrangement joins TRBV2 to TRBJ2-3; TRBD1 aligns across 8 bases. Germline V gives CDR1 SNHLY, CDR2 FYNNEI. The V gene end was trimmed by 8 bases and the J gene end by 2 bases; junction bases not matched to a gene: 6. The CDR3 covers 14 residues. The CDR3 here is CASSRDRSTDTQYF. The CDR3 DNA follows: TGTGCCAGCTCCCGGGACAGGTCCACAGATACGCAGTATTTT.

The chain carries TRBV25-1 and TRBJ2-3; TRBD1 matches 8 bases. V lost 6 bases to trimming and J lost 1 base; unmatched junction nucleotides: 3. Germline assignment: CDR1 MGHDK and CDR2 SYGVNS. The CDR3 is 14 residues long. The CDR3 DNA reads as TGTGCCAGCAGAACAGGGGGAGGCACAGATACGCAGTATTTT. Translated, it gives CASRTGGGTDTQYF.

In nucleotides, the CDR3 is TGTGCCAGCAGCTTAACACCACCTCCCCGACAGGGTGGGTACTACAATGAGCAGTTCTTC. Encoded protein: CASSLTPPPRQGGYYNEQFF. The chain carries TRBV7-3 and TRBJ2-1, with 7 bases lining up with TRBD1. J gave up 3 bases and V 0 bases, and 17 bases lay outside the gene matches. Germline loops: CDR1 SGHTA, CDR2 FQGTGA. This CDR3 has 20 amino acids.

The gene calls are TRBV27 and TRBJ1-1; D possibly corresponds to TRBD1 (5 bases). CDR1 MNHEY and CDR2 SMNVEV come from the germline V gene (reference sequence). The V end lost 2 bases, the J end lost 1 base, and 11 bases lay between the germline ends. The CDR3 contains 15 residues. CDR3 sequence (DNA): TGTGCCAGCAGTTTAGGAAGGGGTGGGAACACTGAAGCTTTCTTT. Amino acids: CASSLGRGGNTEAFF.

Here the CDR3 reads CSGNRDYEQYF. The CDR3 coding sequence is TGCAGTGGAAACAGGGACTACGAGCAGTACTTC. The rearrangement links TRBV20-1 to TRBJ2-7, with D maybe TRBD1 (6 bases). Trimming cost V 7 bases and J 3 bases, with 10 bases left between them. Germline V gives CDR1 DFQATT, CDR2 SNEGSKA (reference sequence). The CDR3 is 11 amino acids.